These 17 T cell receptor beta chains were all obtained from the same sample, sequenced in a study of shared clonotypes between healthy human individuals. The repertoire was sequenced with immunoSEQ multiplex PCR; TCRdb's copy has only in-frame clones and lacks some. The sample lists around 1.6 million clones; 95% to 99% were seen once. The material sequenced was naive CD4+ T cells sorted from blood. Indicated subset: CD45RA+ positively selected. The receptor source for this set is a man aged 25-45 years in good health.

The genes are TRBV5-1 and TRBJ2-1; 11 bases line up with TRBD2. Germline CDR1 SGHRS, CDR2 YFSETQ. Trimming removed 2 bases from V and 0 bases from J; junction bases left unmatched: 7. This CDR3 has 18 amino acids. The CDR3: CASSLKAGLAASYNEQFF. DNA for the CDR3: TGCGCCAGCAGCTTAAAGGCGGGACTAGCGGCCTCCTACAATGAGCAGTTCTTC.

CDR3 region: CASSLTGGPYNEQFF. The CDR3 nucleotides read TGTGCCAGCAGCCTAACAGGGGGCCCCTACAATGAGCAGTTCTTC. This chain links TRBV13 with TRBJ2-1; 9 bases agree with TRBD1. This CDR3 is built from 15 residues. CDR1 and CDR2 (germline): PRHDT, FYEKMQ (reference sequence). V gave up 5 bases and J gave up 2 bases; unmatched junction bases: 4.

The V gene is TRBV28, the J gene TRBJ2-5; 10 positions match TRBD1. V trimming: 1 base; J trimming: 3 bases; junction bases outside the gene matches: 5. The CDR3 totals 16 residues. Germline CDR1 and CDR2: MDHEN and SYDVKM. CDR3 in DNA: TGTGCCAGCAGTTTATACCCCGGGACAGGGGAAGAGACCCAGTACTTC. Residues: CASSLYPGTGEETQYF. The full variable domain, completed using reference TRBV28 and TRBJ2-5, is DVKVTQSSRYLVKRTGEKVFLECVQDMDHENMFWYRQDPGLGLRLIYFSYDVKMKEKGDIPEGYSVSREKKERFSLILESASTNQTSMYLCASSLYPGTGEETQYFGPGTRLLVL.

This chain connects TRBV5-1 to TRBJ2-3; tentative D call: TRBD2 (6 bases). CDR1 is SGHRS, CDR2 YFSETQ, per germline. V was shortened by 9 bases and J by 1 base, with 12 bases between the two germline ends. This CDR3 region has 13 residues. The CDR3 DNA is TGCGCCACGTCGAGCGGGCGCACAGATACGCAGTATTTT. Translated: CATSSGRTDTQYF. Combining the CDR3 with reference TRBV5-1 and TRBJ2-3 gives the whole variable domain KAGVTQTPRYLIKTRGQQVTLSCSPISGHRSVSWYQQTPGQGLQFLFEYFSETQRNKGNFPGRFSGRQFSNSRSEMNVSTLELGDSALYLCATSSGRTDTQYFGPGTRLTVL.

This rearrangement joins TRBV18 to TRBJ2-5, with 14 bases fitting TRBD2. CDR1 is KGHSH, CDR2 LQKENI, per germline. The V and J ends lost 3 bases and 5 bases, in that order; junction bases with no gene match: 2. The CDR3 is made up of 15 amino acids. The CDR3: CASSPGTSGSETQYF. CDR3 bases: TGTGCCAGCTCACCGGGGACTAGCGGGAGTGAGACCCAGTACTTC.

V gene TRBV9 combines with J gene TRBJ1-2; tentatively, D is TRBD1 (5 bases). Germline assignment: CDR1 SGDLS and CDR2 YYNGEE. This CDR3 contains 13 residues. The V end was cut by 1 base, the J end by 7 bases, with 11 bases between. CDR3 bases: TGTGCCAGCAGCGTAAGGGGAGGGTTTGGCTACACCTTC. It translates to CASSVRGGFGYTF.

The chain recombines TRBV27 with TRBJ1-1; TRBD1 might be the D (6 bases). With 2 bases removed from V and 1 base from J, the gap between germline ends came to 8 bases. The germline V gene encodes CDR1 MNHEY and CDR2 SMNVEV (reference sequence). The CDR3 consists of 14 residues. CDR3 nucleotides: TGTGCCAGCAGTTTACCAGGGGCGAACACTGAAGCTTTCTTT. Its protein is CASSLPGANTEAFF.

This clone showed up just once. The gene calls are TRBV10-3 and TRBJ2-3; D not certain. The CDR3 has 15 amino acids. V lost 3 bases and J lost 0, with 10 bases in between. Germline assignment: CDR1 ENHRY and CDR2 SYGVKD. Written as DNA, the CDR3 is TGTGCCATCAGTGAACCAGCGAAAAGCACAGATACGCAGTATTTT. Amino acids: CAISEPAKSTDTQYF.

DNA for the CDR3: TGTGCCAGCAGTTTCGTGACAGGGGGCGCGGGTCAGCCCCAGCATTTT. It specifies CASSFVTGGAGQPQHF. This chain uses TRBV28 with TRBJ1-5, with 10 bases lining up with TRBD1. The CDR3 is made up of 16 amino acids. Germline CDR1 and CDR2: MDHEN and SYDVKM. J lost 6 bases, V lost 3 bases, and 8 bases had no gene match.

In its sample, this clone was seen once. J is TRBJ1-2 and V is TRBV18; perhaps TRBD1 as D (6 bases). The V end lost 5 bases, the J end lost 8 bases, and 15 bases lay between the germline ends. The germline gives CDR1 KGHSH, CDR2 LQKENI. CDR3 length: 13 residues. The CDR3 loop is CASSSRQDRGYTF. The CDR3 nucleotides are TGTGCCAGCTCATCGCGACAGGATCGGGGCTACACCTTC.

The V and J genes are TRBV5-1 and TRBJ2-1, with 11 positions matching TRBD2. V gave up 5 bases and J gave up 7 bases; unmatched junction bases: 8. Germline values: CDR1 SGHRS, CDR2 YFSETQ. The CDR3 sequence is 15 residues long. The CDR3 region is CASSRTSGSWNEQFF. CDR3 nucleotides: TGCGCCAGCAGTCGAACTAGCGGGAGTTGGAATGAGCAGTTCTTC.

CDR3 protein: CASSSLLVQGLISSGNTIYF. The CDR3, as DNA: TGTGCCAGCAGCTCCCTCCTCGTGCAGGGTCTAATCAGCTCTGGAAACACCATATATTTT. The chain uses TRBV9 and TRBJ1-3; D perhaps matches TRBD1 (5 bases). Germline values: CDR1 SGDLS, CDR2 YYNGEE. The CDR3 has 20 amino acids. The V gene lost 4 bases and the J gene lost 0 bases, with 26 bases spanning the gap.

The rearrangement joins TRBV28 to TRBJ1-1; D is unclear. Trimming took off 5 bases at V and 2 bases at J, with 12 bases between the two ends. The CDR3 spans 14 residues. Germline assignment: CDR1 MDHEN and CDR2 SYDVKM. For the CDR3, the DNA is TGTGCCAGCAGTGACACGAGCCTAAACACTGAAGCTTTCTTT. Amino acid sequence: CASSDTSLNTEAFF.

Note on this clone: Other nucleotide sequences in the sample specify the same CDR3. V is TRBV30 and J is TRBJ2-7, with 10 bases matching TRBD2. Unmatched junction bases numbered 1, after V lost 0 bases and J lost 2 bases. The CDR3 loop spans 14 amino acids. CDR1 and CDR2 from the germline V gene are GTSNPN and SVGIG (reference sequence). The chain's CDR3 is CAWSVLAGAYEQYF. DNA of the CDR3: TGTGCCTGGAGTGTCCTAGCGGGGGCCTACGAGCAGTACTTC.

The chain uses TRBV6-6 and TRBJ1-1; TRBD1 is a possible D gene (6 bases). The CDR3 totals 16 residues. Trimming shortened V by 6 bases and J by 5 bases, and 22 bases separated the two germline ends. CDR1 and CDR2 from the germline V gene are MNHNY and SVGAGI (reference sequence). CDR3 coding DNA: TGTGCCAGCAGCACTCCCAGCGGAGGGGGGGGGACTGAAGCTTTCTTT. It specifies CASSTPSGGGGTEAFF.

The chain has TRBV28 and TRBJ1-5; possibly TRBD1 for D (5 bases). The CDR3 sequence is 14 residues long. Trimming removed 7 bases at V and 5 bases at J, with 15 bases between. From germline, CDR1 is MDHEN and CDR2 SYDVKM. The CDR3 spells CASTPSGGDQPQHF. CDR3 sequence (DNA): TGTGCCAGCACCCCCTCGGGGGGGGATCAGCCCCAGCATTTT.

The V call is TRBV2, the J call TRBJ1-1; 7 positions agree with TRBD1. V trimming: 7 bases; J trimming: 5 bases; junction bases outside the gene matches: 4. In germline, CDR1 is SNHLY, CDR2 FYNNEI. CDR3 length: 12 residues. Here the CDR3 reads CASNPGGTEAFF. As DNA, the CDR3 is TGTGCCAGCAACCCAGGGGGGACTGAAGCTTTCTTT.